These T cell receptor beta chains were read from a single sample in a study of response to subunit inactivated influenza vaccine. TCRdb recomputed calls from the RT-PCR reads with MiXCR, one row per CDR3 protein. The data contain roughly 650,000 distinct CDR3 sequences, 15% to 19% of them singletons. The sample here was PBMCs from blood, taken about 11 days after vaccination. The source of these receptors is a man aged 50 or older who received an inactivated influenza vaccine. Each CDR3 is given with its conserved first and last residue. D genes are given only for firm matches. Some rows have no size entry. The others give once, few or many, or a class for an expanded clone.

j_call: TRBJ2-1; d_call: NA; v_call: TRBV10-3; clone_size: NA; cdr3_nt: TGTGCCATCAGAGGGCCTAGCGTTGAGCAGTTCTTC; cdr3_aa: CAIRGPSVEQFF
j_call: TRBJ2-2; d_call: TRBD1; v_call: TRBV4-3; clone_size: NA; cdr3_nt: TGCGCCAGCAGCCAAGATCCGCCAGGGGGTACCGGGGAGCTGTTTTTT; cdr3_aa: CASSQDPPGGTGELFF
j_call: TRBJ2-1; d_call: TRBD2; v_call: TRBV13; clone_size: NA; cdr3_nt: TGTGCCAGCAGCCCCTCTAGCGGGAGGTCGGATGAGCAGTTCTTC; cdr3_aa: CASSPSSGRSDEQFF
j_call: TRBJ2-3; d_call: TRBD2; v_call: TRBV28; clone_size: NA; cdr3_nt: TGTGCCGCCCCGCCGGGACTAGGCTTAGATACGCAGTATTTT; cdr3_aa: CAAPPGLGLDTQYF
j_call: TRBJ1-5; d_call: NA; v_call: TRBV14; clone_size: few; cdr3_nt: TGTGCCAGCAGCCAATATACAGGCCAGCCCCAGCATTTT; cdr3_aa: CASSQYTGQPQHF
j_call: TRBJ2-7; d_call: TRBD2; v_call: TRBV18; clone_size: NA; cdr3_nt: TGTGCCAGCTCACCAGGGGCGGGTCGGCGGCTAGCGGGATTCGACGAGCAGTACTTC; cdr3_aa: CASSPGAGRRLAGFDEQYF
j_call: TRBJ2-5; d_call: TRBD1; v_call: TRBV16; clone_size: NA; cdr3_nt: TGTGCCAGCAGCCAATCAAGGGGGCGAGAGACCCAGTACTTC; cdr3_aa: CASSQSRGRETQYF
j_call: TRBJ2-2; d_call: NA; v_call: TRBV6-1; clone_size: few; cdr3_nt: TGTGCCAGCACCGGCTACGTGAACACCGGGGAGCTGTTTTTT; cdr3_aa: CASTGYVNTGELFF
j_call: TRBJ2-3; d_call: TRBD2; v_call: TRBV5-4; clone_size: NA; cdr3_nt: TGTGCCAGCAGCTTGGAGAGCGGGAGGTGGGGAGATACGCAGTATTTT; cdr3_aa: CASSLESGRWGDTQYF
j_call: TRBJ1-2; d_call: NA; v_call: TRBV6-1; clone_size: few; cdr3_nt: TGTGCCAGCAGTCCGTCGTTTAGGGCTACCGATGGCTACACCTTC; cdr3_aa: CASSPSFRATDGYTF
j_call: TRBJ2-7; d_call: NA; v_call: TRBV11-2; clone_size: few; cdr3_nt: TGTGCCAGCAGCCCAAGAGATCGGTCAGGGAGCGAGCAGTACTTC; cdr3_aa: CASSPRDRSGSEQYF
j_call: TRBJ2-4; d_call: TRBD2; v_call: TRBV28; clone_size: few; cdr3_nt: TGTGCCAGCAGTTTAGGGACTAGCGGTCCCTACTTC; cdr3_aa: CASSLGTSGPYF
j_call: TRBJ2-1; d_call: NA; v_call: TRBV28; clone_size: NA; cdr3_nt: TGTGCCAGCGCCGACTCTTTCAATGAGCAGTTCTTC; cdr3_aa: CASADSFNEQFF
j_call: TRBJ2-7; d_call: NA; v_call: TRBV20-1; clone_size: few; cdr3_nt: TGCAGTGCTAGAAGGCGGGCTGCCTACGAGCAGTACTTC; cdr3_aa: CSARRRAAYEQYF
j_call: TRBJ2-3; d_call: TRBD2; v_call: TRBV24-1; clone_size: NA; cdr3_nt: TGTGCCACCAGTGATCCCCTAGCGGGAGTGGCAGATACGCAGTATTTT; cdr3_aa: CATSDPLAGVADTQYF
j_call: TRBJ2-7; d_call: NA; v_call: TRBV2; clone_size: few; cdr3_nt: TGTGCCAGCGACCTTACGAGGGAGCAGTACTTC; cdr3_aa: CASDLTREQYF
j_call: TRBJ2-1; d_call: TRBD2; v_call: TRBV5-1; clone_size: NA; cdr3_nt: TGCGCCAGCAGCTTGGTACAGCGGGAGATCCCCGGGGCATATGAGCAGTTCTTC; cdr3_aa: CASSLVQREIPGAYEQFF
j_call: TRBJ2-1; d_call: NA; v_call: TRBV12-3/TRBV12-4; clone_size: NA; cdr3_nt: TGTGCCAGCAGTCCCAGGGTTTACAATGAGCAGTTCTTC; cdr3_aa: CASSPRVYNEQFF
j_call: TRBJ2-7; d_call: NA; v_call: TRBV6-2/TRBV6-3; clone_size: NA; cdr3_nt: TGTGCCAGCAGTTACTCCGACAGACCGTCGGAGCAGTACTTC; cdr3_aa: CASSYSDRPSEQYF
j_call: TRBJ1-2; d_call: TRBD1; v_call: TRBV7-9; clone_size: few; cdr3_nt: TGTGCCAGCAGCCTCCCGACGGGACAGAGGTTTGGAGGCTACACCTTC; cdr3_aa: CASSLPTGQRFGGYTF